The clone carrying this TCR beta chain has just a few counts. Unique molecular identifiers were incorporated when the TCRbeta library was constructed. A single record per CDR3 protein comes from TCRdb applying MiXCR to the PCR reads. The sample consists of approximately 520,000 distinct CDR3 sequences, about 33% of them appearing once. This sample was taken from a study of T-cell reconstitution after alpha-beta-depleted transplantation in children. The CDR3 consists of 13 residues. Germline trimming cut 2 bases from V and 5 bases from J; bases unmatched to any gene: 3. Germline values: CDR1 DFQATT, CDR2 SNEGSKA (reference sequence).

This specimen consisted of PBMCs from the stem cell graft donor, obtained from the stem cell graft. The chain joins TRBV20-1 to TRBJ2-1; 7 bases line up with TRBD2. The source is a human donor who donated a stem cell graft to a child with aplastic anemia. As DNA, the CDR3 is TGCAGTGCTAGAACCGGGACTAACAATGAGCAGTTCTTC. Amino acid sequence: CSARTGTNNEQFF.